This TCR beta chain was obtained from a study of T cell responses to AZD1222 COVID-19 vaccine. The study, taken as a whole, reports: Clonal diversity may have been underestimated, and the donors were mostly white British, with more females than males. Two doses of AZD1222 preceded a rise in Spike-specific TCR breadth and depth. Just six people given AZD1222 tested seropositive at baseline. The CD4 TCRs associated with vaccination extended across spike and predominated at 160-218 and 743-854.

Notes on this clone: Its specificity is not known.

The CDR3 has 14 amino acids. The V end was cut by 2 bases, the J end by 15 bases, with 20 bases between. Germline V CDR1 and CDR2: MNHEY, SVGAGI. The table came from immunoSEQ multiplex PCR; TCRdb's copy has only in-frame clones and leaves some out. This sample has 90,000 to 150,000 clones; around 90% occur once, and the top ten carry around 8.6%. This material consisted of peripheral blood, taken on day 0 of AZD1222 vaccination. The V and J genes are TRBV6-5 and TRBJ2-1; D unclear. The receptor comes from an adult in good health. CDR3 in amino acids: CASSYISNPRRAFF. CDR3 nucleotides: TGTGCCAGCAGTTACATCTCTAATCCCCGGCGTGCGTTCTTC.